Listed below are T cell receptor beta chains from one sample, sequenced in a study of T-cell memory formation after mild COVID-19. TCRdb re-called the 5' RACE reads through MiXCR, storing one row per CDR3 protein. The table has a few hundred thousand distinct CDR3 sequences, 20% to 25% seen once. The sequenced material came from PBMCs or a T cell subset sorted from them (not recorded which). These receptors were obtained from an adult woman who had mild COVID-19 (a few samples of this study predate the infection). Cell type and time point are not known. Each CDR3 is given with its conserved first and last residue. Size is omitted from some rows. Given values are once, few, many or a class for expanded clones.

V gene,clone size,CDR3 length,J gene,CDR3 protein
TRBV6-5,few,19,TRBJ1-5,CASSYGGQALFYSNQPQHF
TRBV29-1,.,12,TRBJ2-4,CSVRQGGNIQYF
TRBV5-5,few,14,TRBJ1-1,CASSSIGTNTEAFF
TRBV7-2,.,16,TRBJ1-6,CASSLSRARYNSPLHF
TRBV5-5,.,14,TRBJ1-2,CASSYGTGTRAYTF
TRBV5-1,.,15,TRBJ1-2,CASSEGTGENYGYTF
TRBV24-1,once,13,TRBJ2-7,CATSDGTSNEQYF
TRBV12-3/TRBV12-4,.,15,TRBJ2-3,CASSFSDRPADTQYF
TRBV15,few,16,TRBJ1-1,CATSRRGEGMNTEAFF
TRBV19,few,16,TRBJ1-5,CASSIVPDRSNQPQHF
TRBV20-1,.,14,TRBJ2-5,CSARGGAGGETQYF
TRBV12-3/TRBV12-4,.,14,TRBJ1-1,CASSFPGGYTEAFF
TRBV12-3/TRBV12-4,.,15,TRBJ1-2,CASSLAGTGGDGYTF
TRBV5-1,.,15,TRBJ2-7,CASSPGQGSFHEQYF
TRBV15,few,14,TRBJ1-5,CATSRGRGDQPQHF
TRBV12-5,.,17,TRBJ1-2,CASGLVPHNRDSVGYTF
TRBV7-3,.,14,TRBJ2-7,CASSFNAGAGEQYF
TRBV19,.,15,TRBJ2-7,CASIGVGAGVDEQYF
TRBV4-1,few,17,TRBJ2-7,CASSQDRLARGSYEQYF
TRBV11-2,few,16,TRBJ2-3,CASSFRGGAITDTQYF
TRBV12-3/TRBV12-4,few,13,TRBJ2-5,CASSDRGWETQYF
TRBV12-3/TRBV12-4,few,12,TRBJ2-2,CASRGFAGELFF
TRBV11-1,once,15,TRBJ1-1,CASREGQRLNTEAFF
TRBV20-1,.,14,TRBJ1-3,CSVVGQAPPNTIYF
TRBV2,.,14,TRBJ1-5,CASSPVRSNQPQHF
TRBV12-3/TRBV12-4,.,16,TRBJ2-2,CASSLMLAANTGELFF
TRBV5-1,few,16,TRBJ2-1,CASSLDERAYYNEQFF
TRBV6-5,.,14,TRBJ2-7,CASYGVRLPYEQYF
TRBV5-1,.,15,TRBJ2-7,CASSLSTVFSYEQYF
TRBV5-6,.,14,TRBJ2-2,CASSSELAGGELFF
TRBV5-1,few,16,TRBJ2-3,CASSLAEVRSTDTQYF
TRBV7-9,.,16,TRBJ2-1,CASSTPDRERVNEQFF
TRBV7-6,.,16,TRBJ2-2,CASSLGQGKNTGELFF
TRBV2,.,14,TRBJ2-2,CASLRDTNTGELFF
TRBV15,.,11,TRBJ1-1,CATSRGQEAFF
TRBV6-1,.,17,TRBJ1-5,CASSSPWGQGGDQPQHF
TRBV7-9,.,13,TRBJ2-5,CASRRDSEETQYF
TRBV10-3,few,14,TRBJ2-1,CAISESGLVGQQFF
TRBV5-1,.,14,TRBJ1-4,CASRVGTANEKLFF
TRBV25-1,.,15,TRBJ2-3,CASSVSGNSFDTQYF
TRBV9,.,16,TRBJ2-5,CASSVGGLGRQETQYF
TRBV24-1,few,14,TRBJ2-5,CATSVGDFQETQYF
TRBV6-5,.,13,TRBJ1-3,CASSSIQGNTIYF
TRBV5-6,many,14,TRBJ2-5,CASSFRQRQETQYF